Presented here are 27 T cell receptor beta chains from one specimen sequenced in a study of beta chain features in type 1 diabetes. General observations from the study: All four CD4+ subsets from Type 1 diabetes patients carried moderately but significantly shorter TCRB CDR3s.

Their specific antigens are unknown. Reverse transcribing all isolated RNA meant expressed TCRB transcripts were sequenced. Method: immunoSEQ multiplex PCR; TCRdb's copy keeps in-frame clones and lacks some. Of approximately 15,000 clones listed, less than 85% are singletons. The sample consisted of stem cell memory CD4+ T cells from blood. The receptors stem from a woman under 30 with type 1 diabetes.

The V and J genes are TRBV9 and TRBJ2-1; 7 bases match TRBD2. The germline V gene has CDR1 SGDLS and CDR2 YYNGEE. The CDR3 runs to 14 residues. V was clipped by 0 bases and J by 6 bases; unmatched bases: 3. CDR3 nucleotides: TGTGCCAGCAGCGTAGAAGGGACTACCAATGAGCAGTTCTTC. This translates into CASSVEGTTNEQFF.

This chain connects TRBV5-6 to TRBJ1-1; 10 bases align to TRBD1. Germline loops: CDR1 SGHDT, CDR2 YYEEEE. The CDR3 spans 13 residues. J lost 10 bases, V lost 4 bases, and 7 bases had no gene match. CDR3 in DNA: TGTGCCAGCAGCCGGGACAGGGGCTTTCGAGCTTTCTTT. This encodes CASSRDRGFRAFF.

The J gene is TRBJ2-5, the V gene TRBV7-9; D perhaps matches TRBD2 (6 bases). CDR3 length equals 13 residues. V lost 5 bases to trimming and J lost 5 bases, with 12 bases between them. Per germline, CDR1 SEHNR and CDR2 FQNEAQ (reference sequence). The CDR3 DNA sequence: TGTGCCAGCAGCCTCGGAGGGCGGGAGACCCAGTACTTC. Translating it yields CASSLGGRETQYF.

The chain recombines TRBV28 with TRBJ1-5; weak D call: TRBD1 (6 bases). Per germline, CDR1 MDHEN and CDR2 SYDVKM. The V end was cut by 3 bases, the J end by 7 bases, with 10 bases between. This CDR3 contains 13 residues. The CDR3 nucleotides read TGTGCCAGCAGTTTCAGGGGCGGGCAGCCCCAGCATTTT. Translated, it gives CASSFRGGQPQHF.

The chain recombines TRBV7-6 with TRBJ2-1, with TRBD1 matching over 7 bases. Germline values: CDR1 SGHVS, CDR2 FNYEAQ. V shed 6 bases, J shed 0 bases, and the junction held 8 bases outside the gene matches. The CDR3 consists of 16 residues. CDR3 nucleotide sequence: TGTGCCAGCAGGAAAACCAGGGGGAACTCCTACAATGAGCAGTTCTTC. Its protein product is CASRKTRGNSYNEQFF. The variable domain in full, with the rest retrieved from reference TRBV7-6 and TRBJ2-1, is GAGVSQSPRYKVTKRGQDVALRCDPISGHVSLYWYRQALGQGPEFLTYFNYEAQQDKSGLPNDRFSAERPEGSISTLTIQRTEQRDSAMYRCASRKTRGNSYNEQFFGPGTRLTVL.

The J gene is TRBJ1-5, the V gene TRBV28; TRBD1 agrees at 7 bases. The CDR3 length is 14 residues. Unmatched junction bases numbered 6, after V lost 4 bases and J lost 6 bases. The germline V gene has CDR1 MDHEN and CDR2 SYDVKM. Here the CDR3 reads CASSSPGGSQPQHF. The CDR3 DNA sequence: TGTGCCAGCAGTTCACCAGGGGGAAGTCAGCCCCAGCATTTT.

The V and J genes are TRBV30 and TRBJ1-1; D is ambiguous. The CDR3 runs to 14 residues. Looked up from germline, CDR1 is GTSNPN and CDR2 is SVGIG (reference sequence). Trimming removed 0 bases at V and 9 bases at J, with 17 bases between. CDR3 residues: CAWSVWRAEVKAFF. In DNA form, the CDR3 reads TGTGCCTGGAGTGTATGGCGGGCAGAAGTTAAAGCTTTCTTT.

J is TRBJ2-7 and V is TRBV6-5; tentatively, D is TRBD1 (5 bases). The CDR3 sequence is 14 residues long. The V gene's germline CDR1 is MNHEY and CDR2 SVGAGI. With 0 bases removed from V and 5 bases from J, the gap between germline ends came to 11 bases. This CDR3 reads CASSYSSGYNEQYF. In nucleotides, the CDR3 is TGTGCCAGCAGTTACTCGTCAGGGTACAACGAGCAGTACTTC.

The chain couples TRBV6-6 to TRBJ2-7; no definite D call. Germline CDR1 and CDR2: MNHNY and SVGAGI (reference sequence). The ends were cut back, 1 base at V and 7 bases at J, with 11 bases in the middle. CDR3 size: 13 residues. The CDR3 region has the DNA TGTGCCAGCAGTTACTTGGGCTCCACGGAGCAGTACTTC. Translating it yields CASSYLGSTEQYF.

The chain couples TRBV18 to TRBJ2-4; 8 nucleotides align to TRBD1. Per germline, CDR1 KGHSH and CDR2 LQKENI. Trimming at V came to 3 bases and at J to 0 bases, leaving 7 bases not matched to a gene. This CDR3 is built from 17 residues. CDR3 coding DNA: TGTGCCAGCTCACCCCGACCGACAGGGGAAGCCAAAAACATTCAGTACTTC. It is translated as CASSPRPTGEAKNIQYF.

The chain employs TRBV6-5 and TRBJ2-4; 7 positions match TRBD2. This CDR3 has 15 amino acids. Trimming cost V 6 bases and J 5 bases; bases outside gene matches: 10. Germline CDR1 reads MNHEY; CDR2 reads SVGAGI. The CDR3 protein is CASSPGGSQQNIQYF. The DNA for the CDR3 is TGTGCCAGCAGCCCCGGGGGGTCTCAACAAAACATTCAGTACTTC.

The rearrangement joins TRBV7-2 to TRBJ2-4; weak D call: TRBD2 (6 bases). The ends were cut back, 5 bases at V and 8 bases at J, with 13 bases in the middle. This CDR3 has 13 amino acids. Germline assignment: CDR1 SGHTA and CDR2 FQGNSA. The CDR3 protein is CASSQAGGYIQYF. CDR3 bases: TGTGCCAGCAGCCAGGCCGGGGGATACATTCAGTACTTC.

This clone was seen only once. The chain is built from TRBV11-3 and TRBJ2-3; D gene ambiguous. With 1 base removed from V and 2 bases from J, the gap between germline ends came to 4 bases. This CDR3 comprises 13 residues. Germline V gene data show CDR1 as SGHNT and CDR2 as YENEEA. Here the CDR3 DNA reads TGTGCCAGCAGCTTAGCCCACACAGATACGCAGTATTTT. Residues: CASSLAHTDTQYF.

The CDR3 DNA follows: TGTGCCAGTAGTATTGGGACACAGGGGTACAATGAGCAGTTCTTC. The encoded protein is CASSIGTQGYNEQFF. The rearrangement links TRBV19 to TRBJ2-1, with 7 bases fitting TRBD1. With V trimmed by 3 bases and J by 4 bases, 6 bases remained unmatched. The germline V gene encodes CDR1 LNHDA and CDR2 SQIVND (reference sequence). This CDR3 spans 15 amino acids.

The J gene is TRBJ2-7, the V gene TRBV5-1, with 8 nucleotides matching TRBD1. The CDR3 has 16 amino acids. Germline V gives CDR1 SGHRS, CDR2 YFSETQ. The chain's CDR3 is CASSWGQAPSTYEQYV. Here the CDR3 DNA reads TGCGCCAGCAGCTGGGGACAGGCCCCATCTACCTATGAGCAGTACGTC.

CDR3 protein: CASSFSGTDTQYF. DNA of the CDR3: TGTGCCAGCAGCTTTTCAGGCACAGATACGCAGTATTTT. The chain has TRBV11-2 and TRBJ2-3, with D unclear. Germline CDR1 SGHAT, CDR2 FQNNGV. V dropped 3 bases and J dropped 1 base, with 5 bases sitting between them. The CDR3 covers 13 residues.

This clone was picked up one time. The chain couples TRBV6-5 to TRBJ2-3; D remains ambiguous. CDR1 and CDR2 (germline): MNHEY, SVGAGI. The CDR3 is 13 amino acids. Trimming stripped 7 bases from V and 2 bases from J, with 10 bases between. In DNA form, the CDR3 reads TGTGCCAGCACTTGGCGGAACACAGATACGCAGTATTTT. It translates to CASTWRNTDTQYF.

This chain uses TRBV11-2 with TRBJ2-1; tentative D call: TRBD2 (6 bases). The germline V and J ends were trimmed by 3 bases and 3 bases, with 21 bases remaining between them. The CDR3 loop spans 18 amino acids. Germline CDR1 SGHAT, CDR2 FQNNGV. CDR3 region: CASSFERRGLPFYNEQFF. CDR3 DNA sequence: TGTGCCAGCAGCTTTGAGAGAAGGGGACTCCCCTTCTACAATGAGCAGTTCTTC.

This chain uses TRBV20-1 with TRBJ1-1; D remains unclear. This CDR3 region has 11 residues. CDR1 DFQATT and CDR2 SNEGSKA come from the germline V gene (reference sequence). With 2 bases removed from V and 1 base from J, the gap between germline ends came to 2 bases. The CDR3 region has the DNA TGCAGTGCTAGACGGAACACTGAAGCTTTCTTT. Its protein product is CSARRNTEAFF.

The gene calls are TRBV28 and TRBJ2-1; perhaps TRBD2 as D (6 bases). Germline V gives CDR1 MDHEN, CDR2 SYDVKM. Trimming took 2 bases from V and 6 from J, leaving 14 bases between them. This CDR3 contains 15 residues. CDR3 in DNA: TGTGCCAGCAGTTTAAGCGGGTGGTTGGGCAATGAGCAGTTCTTC. Translation gives CASSLSGWLGNEQFF.

The chain uses TRBV5-1 and TRBJ2-5; 8 bases fit TRBD2. V lost 5 bases, J lost 4 bases, and 1 base stayed unmatched. Germline CDR1 SGHRS, CDR2 YFSETQ. The CDR3 has 12 amino acids. The CDR3 loop reads CASSAGGETQYF. DNA of the CDR3: TGCGCCAGCAGTGCGGGGGGAGAGACCCAGTACTTC. Together with reference TRBV5-1 and TRBJ2-5, the CDR3 gives the full variable domain: KAGVTQTPRYLIKTRGQQVTLSCSPISGHRSVSWYQQTPGQGLQFLFEYFSETQRNKGNFPGRFSGRQFSNSRSEMNVSTLELGDSALYLCASSAGGETQYFGPGTRLLVL.

In this sample, this clone turned up a few times. The chain recombines TRBV5-1 with TRBJ2-5; TRBD1 agrees at 7 bases. V lost 4 bases, J lost 5 bases, and 5 bases stayed unmatched. This CDR3 contains 13 residues. Germline loops: CDR1 SGHRS, CDR2 YFSETQ. The CDR3 nucleotides read TGCGCCAGCAGCCTCGGACAGGATGAGACCCAGTACTTC. Its translation is CASSLGQDETQYF.

This chain joins TRBV4-2 and TRBJ2-3; the D gene is possibly TRBD1 (6 bases). The CDR3 has 15 amino acids. The germline V gene has CDR1 LGHNA and CDR2 YNFKEQ. Trimming pared 5 bases from V and 1 base from J, leaving 13 bases between. The CDR3 here is CASSSPDRGTDTQYF. The CDR3 DNA reads as TGTGCCAGCAGCTCTCCGGACAGAGGCACAGATACGCAGTATTTT.

The sample holds a few counts of this clone. The chain couples TRBV30 to TRBJ2-2; 9 bases align to TRBD2. This CDR3 has 15 amino acids. V was pared by 1 base and J by 2 bases, with 2 bases of the junction left unmatched. Germline values: CDR1 GTSNPN, CDR2 SVGIG (reference sequence). CDR3 protein: CAWSGLAVNTGELFF. CDR3 DNA: TGTGCCTGGAGTGGACTAGCGGTTAACACCGGGGAGCTGTTTTTT. The full variable domain, in which reference TRBV30 and TRBJ2-2 provide the parts outside the CDR3, is SQTIHQWPATLVQPVGSPLSLECTVEGTSNPNLYWYRQAAGRGLQLLFYSVGIGQISSEVPQNLSASRPQDRQFILSSKKLLLSDSGFYLCAWSGLAVNTGELFFGEGSRLTVL.

This clone was seen a handful of times. This chain links TRBV5-6 with TRBJ2-7; 7 positions match TRBD1. This CDR3 has 14 residues. Germline CDR1 SGHDT, CDR2 YYEEEE. J was trimmed by 2 bases and V by 2 bases; bases with no gene match: 4. CDR3 DNA sequence: TGTGCCAGCAGCTTAAGGGGACAGCCCTACGAGCAGTACGTC. This translates into CASSLRGQPYEQYV.

The chain couples TRBV4-2 to TRBJ2-1; 10 positions agree with TRBD2. CDR3 length equals 15 residues. The germline V gene has CDR1 LGHNA and CDR2 YNFKEQ. With V trimmed by 8 bases and J by 8 bases, 12 bases remained unmatched. CDR3 sequence reads: CASAPGLAGVDEQFF. In nucleotides, the CDR3 is TGTGCCAGCGCCCCGGGGCTAGCGGGGGTGGATGAGCAGTTCTTC.

V usage is TRBV18 and J usage is TRBJ2-2; D gene ambiguous. The germline gives CDR1 KGHSH, CDR2 LQKENI. With 4 bases removed from V and 10 bases from J, the gap between germline ends came to 10 bases. This CDR3 is 12 amino acids long. DNA of the CDR3: TGTGCCAGCTCACTGCTACGTGAGGAGCTGTTTTTT. Translated: CASSLLREELFF.